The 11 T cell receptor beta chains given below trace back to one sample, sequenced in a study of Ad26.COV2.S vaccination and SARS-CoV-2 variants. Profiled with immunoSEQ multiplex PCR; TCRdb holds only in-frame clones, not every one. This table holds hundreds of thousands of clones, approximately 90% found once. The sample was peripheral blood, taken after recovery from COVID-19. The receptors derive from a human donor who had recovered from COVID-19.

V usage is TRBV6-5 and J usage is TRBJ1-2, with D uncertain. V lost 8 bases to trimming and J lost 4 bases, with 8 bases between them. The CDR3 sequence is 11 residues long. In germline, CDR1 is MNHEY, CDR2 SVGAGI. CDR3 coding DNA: TGTGCCAGCGGCCAGCTCTATGGCTACACCTTC. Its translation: CASGQLYGYTF.

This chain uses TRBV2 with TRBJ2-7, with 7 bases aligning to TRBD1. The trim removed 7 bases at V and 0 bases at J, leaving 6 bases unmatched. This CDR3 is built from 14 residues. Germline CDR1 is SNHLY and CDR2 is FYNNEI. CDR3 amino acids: CASNRDSSSYEQYF. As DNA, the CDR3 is TGTGCCAGCAATCGGGACAGTAGCTCCTACGAGCAGTACTTC. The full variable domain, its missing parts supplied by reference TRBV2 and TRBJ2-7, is EPEVTQTPSHQVTQMGQEVILRCVPISNHLYFYWYRQILGQKVEFLVSFYNNEISEKSEIFDDQFSVERPDGSNFTLKIRSTKLEDSAMYFCASNRDSSSYEQYFGPGTRLTVT.

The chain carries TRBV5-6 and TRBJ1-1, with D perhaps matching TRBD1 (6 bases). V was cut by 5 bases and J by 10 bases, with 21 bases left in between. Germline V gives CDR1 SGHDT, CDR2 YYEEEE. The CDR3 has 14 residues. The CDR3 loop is CASRVVGGPTGAFF. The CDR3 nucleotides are TGTGCCAGCAGGGTGGTGGGAGGACCGACAGGAGCTTTCTTT.

This chain's CDR3 is CASSQGSGGYGYTF. CDR3 coding DNA: TGTGCCAGCAGCCAAGGTAGTGGGGGCTATGGCTACACCTTC. The chain is built from TRBV14 and TRBJ1-2; tentatively, D is TRBD1 (5 bases). Trimming stripped 1 base from V and 4 bases from J, with 10 bases between. The CDR3 extends over 14 amino acids. Per germline, CDR1 SGHDN and CDR2 FVKESK.

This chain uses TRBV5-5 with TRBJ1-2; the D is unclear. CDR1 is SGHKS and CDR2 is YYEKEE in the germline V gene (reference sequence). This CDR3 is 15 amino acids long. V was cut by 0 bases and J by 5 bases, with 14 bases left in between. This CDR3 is CASSLAGQAGYGYTF. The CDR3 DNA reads TGTGCCAGCAGCTTGGCCGGTCAGGCGGGGTATGGCTACACCTTC. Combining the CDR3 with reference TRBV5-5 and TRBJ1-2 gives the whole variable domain DAGVTQSPTHLIKTRGQQVTLRCSPISGHKSVSWYQQVLGQGPQFIFQYYEKEERGRGNFPDRFSARQFPNYSSELNVNALLLGDSALYLCASSLAGQAGYGYTFGSGTRLTVV.

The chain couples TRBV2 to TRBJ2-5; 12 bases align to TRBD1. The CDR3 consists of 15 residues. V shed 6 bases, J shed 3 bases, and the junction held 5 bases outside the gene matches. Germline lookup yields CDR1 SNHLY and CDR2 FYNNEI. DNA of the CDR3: TGTGCCAGCAGCTACGGGACAGGGGGCAAAGAGACCCAGTACTTC. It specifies CASSYGTGGKETQYF.

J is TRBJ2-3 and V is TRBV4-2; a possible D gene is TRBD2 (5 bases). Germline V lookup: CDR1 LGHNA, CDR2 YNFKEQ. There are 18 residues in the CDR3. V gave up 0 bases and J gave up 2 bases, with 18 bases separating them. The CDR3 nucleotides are TGTGCCAGCAGCCAAGACGGAGGTCCCCCTTATACCACAGATACGCAGTATTTT. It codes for CASSQDGGPPYTTDTQYF.

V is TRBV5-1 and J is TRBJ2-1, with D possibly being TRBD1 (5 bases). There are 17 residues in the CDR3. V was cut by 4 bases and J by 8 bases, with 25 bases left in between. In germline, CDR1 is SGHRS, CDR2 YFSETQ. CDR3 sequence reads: CASSQSIDSPIYDEQFF. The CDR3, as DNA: TGCGCCAGCAGCCAGAGCATTGACAGCCCCATATATGATGAGCAGTTCTTC.

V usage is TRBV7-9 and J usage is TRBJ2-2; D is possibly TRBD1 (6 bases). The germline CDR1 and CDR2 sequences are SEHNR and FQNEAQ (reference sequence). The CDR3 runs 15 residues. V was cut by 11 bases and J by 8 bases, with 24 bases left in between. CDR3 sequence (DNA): TGTGCCCTCCCGGGCCGGGACATCGGTTATGGGGAGCTGTTTTTT. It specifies CALPGRDIGYGELFF.

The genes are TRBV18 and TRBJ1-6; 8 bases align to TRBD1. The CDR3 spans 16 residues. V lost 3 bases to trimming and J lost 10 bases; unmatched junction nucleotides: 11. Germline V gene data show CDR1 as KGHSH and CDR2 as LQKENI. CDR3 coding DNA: TGTGCCAGCTCACCTGAACAGGGGGGAATTGGGTCACCCCTCCACTTT. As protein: CASSPEQGGIGSPLHF. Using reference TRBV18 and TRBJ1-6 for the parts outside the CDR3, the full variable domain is NAGVMQNPRHLVRRRGQEARLRCSPMKGHSHVYWYRQLPEEGLKFMVYLQKENIIDESGMPKERFSAEFPKEGPSILRIQQVVRGDSAAYFCASSPEQGGIGSPLHFGNGTRLTVT.

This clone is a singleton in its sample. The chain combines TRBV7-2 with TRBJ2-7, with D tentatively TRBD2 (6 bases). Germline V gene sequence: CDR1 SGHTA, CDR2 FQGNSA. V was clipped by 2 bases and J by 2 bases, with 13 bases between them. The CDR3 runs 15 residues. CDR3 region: CASSLLGTETYEQYF. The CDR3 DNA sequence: TGTGCCAGCAGCTTATTGGGGACTGAAACCTACGAGCAGTACTTC.